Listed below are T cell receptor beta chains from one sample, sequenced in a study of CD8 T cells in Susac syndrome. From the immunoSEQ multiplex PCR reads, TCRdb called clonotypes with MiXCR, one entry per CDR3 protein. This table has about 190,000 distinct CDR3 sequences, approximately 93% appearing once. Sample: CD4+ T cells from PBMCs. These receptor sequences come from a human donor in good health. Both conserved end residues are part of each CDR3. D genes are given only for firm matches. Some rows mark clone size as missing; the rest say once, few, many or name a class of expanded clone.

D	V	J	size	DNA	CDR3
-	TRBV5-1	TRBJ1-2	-	TGCGCCAGCAGCTTGGAAGGGGCACGCGGCTACACCTTC	CASSLEGARGYTF
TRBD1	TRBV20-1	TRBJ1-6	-	TGCAGTGCTAGAGATACAGGGGATTCACCCCTCCACTTT	CSARDTGDSPLHF
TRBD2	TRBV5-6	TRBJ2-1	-	TGTGCCAGCTACGACTCTAGCGGGGGGACATACAATGAGCAGTTCTTC	CASYDSSGGTYNEQFF
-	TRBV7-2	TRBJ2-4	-	TGTGCCAGCAGCCCCTCGGGACCCAAAAACATTCAGTACTTC	CASSPSGPKNIQYF
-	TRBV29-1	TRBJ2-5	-	TGCAGCGTTCAACTCTCCCCCCAAGAGACCCAGTACTTC	CSVQLSPQETQYF
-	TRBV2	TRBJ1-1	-	TGTGCCAGCAGTGTGCACACTGAAGCTTTCTTT	CASSVHTEAFF
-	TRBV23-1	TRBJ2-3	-	TGCGCCAAAGATACGCAGTATTTT	CAKDTQYF
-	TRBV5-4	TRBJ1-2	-	TGTGCCAGCAGCCGTCGCAGTGGTAACTATGGCTACACCTTC	CASSRRSGNYGYTF
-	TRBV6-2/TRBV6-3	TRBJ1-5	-	TGTGCCAGCAGTTACATGTTCGGGGGCACGGGCAATCAGCCCCAGCATTTT	CASSYMFGGTGNQPQHF
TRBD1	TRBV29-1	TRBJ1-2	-	TGCAGCGTCGCCGGGACAGGGGGGGATTATGGCTACACCTTC	CSVAGTGGDYGYTF
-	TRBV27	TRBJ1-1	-	TGTGCCAGCAGTTTAGGTTCGGGGGCAGGGCACACTGAAGCTTTCTTT	CASSLGSGAGHTEAFF
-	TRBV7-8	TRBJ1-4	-	TGTGCCAGCAGCCGACGGGATAATGAAAAACTGTTTTTT	CASSRRDNEKLFF
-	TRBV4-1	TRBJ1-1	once	TGCGCCAGCAGACTCCTCACAGGGAACACTGAAGCTTTCTTT	CASRLLTGNTEAFF
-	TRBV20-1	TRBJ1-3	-	TGCAGTGCACCGACGGGAGTTGGAAACACCATATATTTT	CSAPTGVGNTIYF
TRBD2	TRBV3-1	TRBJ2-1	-	TGTGCCAGCAGCCAAGTAGCTAGCGGGGGGCCTGTCTTC	CASSQVASGGPVF
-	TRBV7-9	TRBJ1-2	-	TGTGCCAGCAGCCCAGGGGTGAACTATGGCTACACCTTC	CASSPGVNYGYTF
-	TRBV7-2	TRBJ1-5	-	TGTGCCAGCAGCTTAGGGAGGGGGAGGGAGCCCCAGCATTTT	CASSLGRGREPQHF
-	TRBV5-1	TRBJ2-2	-	TGCGCCAGCAGCTTGGAAGGGGGGGACACCGGGGAGCTGTTTTTT	CASSLEGGDTGELFF
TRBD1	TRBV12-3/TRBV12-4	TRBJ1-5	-	TGTGCCAGCAGTATTAGACAGGGTAGCAATCAGCCCCAGCATTTT	CASSIRQGSNQPQHF
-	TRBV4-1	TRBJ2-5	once	TGCGCCAGCAGCCAGGTGTTACAAGAGACCCAGTACTTC	CASSQVLQETQYF
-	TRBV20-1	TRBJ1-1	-	TGCAGTGCTTCGACTGTAGAAGCTTTCTTT	CSASTVEAFF
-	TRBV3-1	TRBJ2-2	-	TGTGCCAGCAGCCAAGTTGCTACCGGGGAGCTGTTTTTT	CASSQVATGELFF
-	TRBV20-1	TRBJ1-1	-	TGCAGTGCTAGAGAGGGGGTCACTGAAGCTTTCTTT	CSAREGVTEAFF
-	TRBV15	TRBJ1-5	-	TGTGCCACCAGCACATTATTGAAACCCCAGCATTTT	CATSTLLKPQHF
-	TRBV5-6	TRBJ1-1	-	TGTGCCAGCAGCTTGGGCAGCCTAGAAGCTTTCTTT	CASSLGSLEAFF
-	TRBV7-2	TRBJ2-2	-	TGTGCCAGCAGCCGCGACAGGAGCGCTACCGGGGAGCTGTTTTTT	CASSRDRSATGELFF
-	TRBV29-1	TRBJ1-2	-	TGCAGCGTTGAACCCGGAGAAGGCTACACCTTC	CSVEPGEGYTF
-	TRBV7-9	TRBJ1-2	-	TGTGCCAGCAGCTTAACACAGGGTAACTATGGCTACACCTTC	CASSLTQGNYGYTF
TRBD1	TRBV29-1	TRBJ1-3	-	TGCAGCGTGACTCGGACAGGAACCTCTGGAAACACCATATATTTT	CSVTRTGTSGNTIYF
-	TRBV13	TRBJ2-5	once	TGTGCCAGCAGCTTGGCGACTAAAACCCAGTACTTC	CASSLATKTQYF
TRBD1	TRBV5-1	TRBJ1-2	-	TGCGCCAGCAGCGCCCAGGGACAGGGGGCGAGTGGCTACACCTTC	CASSAQGQGASGYTF
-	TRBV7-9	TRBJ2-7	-	TGTGCCAGCAGCTTAGGGCAGGGGATAGACAGCGAGCAGTACTTC	CASSLGQGIDSEQYF
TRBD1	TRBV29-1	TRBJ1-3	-	TGCAGCGTTGGGAGACAGGGGCCTGGAAACACCATATATTTT	CSVGRQGPGNTIYF
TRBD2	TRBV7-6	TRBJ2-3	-	TGTGCCAGCAGGGGACTAGCGGGGCCTCACACAGATACGCAGTATTTT	CASRGLAGPHTDTQYF
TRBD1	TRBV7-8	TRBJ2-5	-	TGTGCCAGCAGCATAGACAGGGTCCAAGAGACCCAGTACTTC	CASSIDRVQETQYF
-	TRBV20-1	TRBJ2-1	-	TGCAGTGCCCCCGACGGGACTTCCTACAATGAGCAGTTCTTC	CSAPDGTSYNEQFF
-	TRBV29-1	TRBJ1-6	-	TGCAGCGTGAGGACGGTTGATAATTCCCCCCTCCACTTT	CSVRTVDNSPLHF
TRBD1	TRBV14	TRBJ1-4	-	TGTGCCAGCAGCCCCGGGAGGGGGCGGGAAAAACTGTTTTTT	CASSPGRGREKLFF
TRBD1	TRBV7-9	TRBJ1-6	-	TGTGCCAGCAGCCGTTCGACAGGGGCGACCTATAATTCACCCCTCCACTTT	CASSRSTGATYNSPLHF
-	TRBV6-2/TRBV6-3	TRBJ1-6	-	TGTGCCAGCACCCGGGCTCAATATAATTCACCCCTCCACTTT	CASTRAQYNSPLHF
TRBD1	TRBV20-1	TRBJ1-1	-	TGCAGTGCCAAGGGGACAGCTGGAGGCACTGAAGCTTTCTTT	CSAKGTAGGTEAFF
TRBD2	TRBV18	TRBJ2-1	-	TGTGCCAGCTCACCACTAGCGGGGGGCGTCTACAATGAGCAGTTCTTC	CASSPLAGGVYNEQFF
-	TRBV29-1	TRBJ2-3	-	TGCAGCGCTGAGCCTGGGGGCACAGATACGCAGTATTTT	CSAEPGGTDTQYF
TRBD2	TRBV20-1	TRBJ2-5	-	TGCAGTGCTCTAGCGGGGGGACCGGAGACCCAGTACTTC	CSALAGGPETQYF
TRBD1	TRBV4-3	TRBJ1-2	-	TGCGCCAGCAGCCCCGGGACAGTGACTAACTATGGCTACACCTTC	CASSPGTVTNYGYTF